The rows below give T cell receptor beta chains drawn from one sample of a study of T cells in Graves' hyperthyroidism and ophthalmopathy. TCRdb passed the multiplex PCR reads through MiXCR, listing each CDR3 protein once. Found here are under 400,000 distinct CDR3 sequences, roughly 20% of them singletons; the top ten hold roughly a sixth. The sequenced sample consisted of blood. These receptor sequences come from a woman between 40 and 55 years old with Graves' ophthalmopathy. CDR3s include the opening cysteine and the closing phenylalanine or tryptophan.

V: TRBV11-2
J: TRBJ2-2
CDR3: CASSSRTSGMGTGELFF

V: TRBV6-2/TRBV6-3
J: TRBJ1-6
CDR3: CASSYSQGIADSPLHF

V: TRBV10-1
J: TRBJ2-7
CDR3: CASSDRSQPAGYEQYF

V: TRBV28
J: TRBJ2-7
CDR3: CASSLWVSRTGGYEQYF

V: TRBV7-9
J: TRBJ2-7
CDR3: CASSRAVAGEQYF

V: TRBV7-2
J: TRBJ2-5
CDR3: CASSFPPGGQETQYF

V: TRBV20-1
J: TRBJ2-7
CDR3: CSARDLSGWSYEQYF

V: TRBV6-1
J: TRBJ2-7
CDR3: CASRGAGAPSYEQYF

V: TRBV7-9
J: TRBJ2-5
CDR3: CASSLAGMKETQYF

V: TRBV28
J: TRBJ2-2
CDR3: CASSFPTAQSNTGELFF

V: TRBV7-8
J: TRBJ1-1
CDR3: CASSLSDRVITEAFF

V: TRBV4-3
J: TRBJ2-2
CDR3: CASSQATGPGELFF

V: TRBV12-3/TRBV12-4
J: TRBJ1-5
CDR3: CASRPTGDQPQHF

V: TRBV28
J: TRBJ2-5
CDR3: CASSPGLEEETQYF

V: TRBV5-1
J: TRBJ1-1
CDR3: CASSPDARPNTEAFF

V: TRBV7-2
J: TRBJ2-3
CDR3: CASRRTASGDTQYF

V: TRBV9
J: TRBJ2-5
CDR3: CASSVSGNFGQETQYF

V: TRBV6-1
J: TRBJ1-2
CDR3: CASSAGQGMNYGYTF

V: TRBV7-8
J: TRBJ2-7
CDR3: CASSLTRTAHEQYF

V: TRBV2
J: TRBJ2-2
CDR3: CASIERTGVPGELFF

V: TRBV9
J: TRBJ1-3
CDR3: CASSAYTLNTIYF

V: TRBV19
J: TRBJ2-2
CDR3: CASRQGGGQSTGELFF

V: TRBV11-2
J: TRBJ2-7
CDR3: CASSLEGGISYEQCF

V: TRBV12-3/TRBV12-4
J: TRBJ1-1
CDR3: CASSTYKNTEAFF

V: TRBV28
J: TRBJ1-2
CDR3: CASSSGIYGYTF

V: TRBV7-2
J: TRBJ2-5
CDR3: CASSLGGRAPTETQYF

V: TRBV10-3
J: TRBJ2-5
CDR3: CAISTGTGGRETQYF

V: TRBV6-1
J: TRBJ2-2
CDR3: CASGEVGTGELFF

V: TRBV7-2
J: TRBJ2-2
CDR3: CASSYLRGYTGELFF

V: TRBV7-2
J: TRBJ2-7
CDR3: CASSLTAGGPYEQYF

V: TRBV9
J: TRBJ1-2
CDR3: CASSTQFGTQGNYGYTF

V: TRBV11-2
J: TRBJ1-2
CDR3: CASSSYQSTGNYGYTF

V: TRBV27
J: TRBJ2-7
CDR3: CASTSSGSYEQYF

V: TRBV7-2
J: TRBJ1-6
CDR3: CASSLLAPVNSPLHF

V: TRBV7-7
J: TRBJ2-5
CDR3: CASSLGGTSGMEETQYF

V: TRBV29-1
J: TRBJ2-1
CDR3: CSVDPTGLYNEQFF

V: TRBV29-1
J: TRBJ2-7
CDR3: CSVEGGDRQYF

V: TRBV12-5
J: TRBJ1-2
CDR3: CASGPHAAWADYGYTF

V: TRBV29-1
J: TRBJ1-5
CDR3: CSVLTGFGNQPQHF

V: TRBV6-1
J: TRBJ1-2
CDR3: CASSEALGQTSYGYTF

V: TRBV27
J: TRBJ1-5
CDR3: CARIGRDQPQHF

V: TRBV19
J: TRBJ1-5
CDR3: CASSLPRGTQHF

V: TRBV11-2
J: TRBJ2-7
CDR3: CAGSYGTPSSYEQYF

V: TRBV28
J: TRBJ2-7
CDR3: CASSSGTMPYEQYF

V: TRBV20-1
J: TRBJ1-5
CDR3: CSARGGGQKNQPQHF

V: TRBV6-2/TRBV6-3
J: TRBJ1-2
CDR3: CASRPAGSNFGYTF

V: TRBV6-1
J: TRBJ2-2
CDR3: CASREADANTGELFF

V: TRBV5-1
J: TRBJ1-5
CDR3: CASSFTGKGQPQHF

V: TRBV27
J: TRBJ1-2
CDR3: CASSLGISYGYTF

V: TRBV11-2
J: TRBJ2-2
CDR3: CASSLVAANTGELFF

V: TRBV6-2/TRBV6-3
J: TRBJ1-1
CDR3: CASSYPRTVNTEAFF

V: TRBV2
J: TRBJ2-2
CDR3: CASRTGAGGTGELFF

V: TRBV12-3/TRBV12-4
J: TRBJ1-5
CDR3: CASSFGGLQPQHF

V: TRBV11-2
J: TRBJ1-4
CDR3: CASSPRVVGRGEKLFF

V: TRBV27
J: TRBJ2-7
CDR3: CASSSPFSSGSDEQYF

V: TRBV7-8
J: TRBJ1-2
CDR3: CASSLGWVGDGYTF

V: TRBV3-1
J: TRBJ2-5
CDR3: CASSQGVVWGEETQYF